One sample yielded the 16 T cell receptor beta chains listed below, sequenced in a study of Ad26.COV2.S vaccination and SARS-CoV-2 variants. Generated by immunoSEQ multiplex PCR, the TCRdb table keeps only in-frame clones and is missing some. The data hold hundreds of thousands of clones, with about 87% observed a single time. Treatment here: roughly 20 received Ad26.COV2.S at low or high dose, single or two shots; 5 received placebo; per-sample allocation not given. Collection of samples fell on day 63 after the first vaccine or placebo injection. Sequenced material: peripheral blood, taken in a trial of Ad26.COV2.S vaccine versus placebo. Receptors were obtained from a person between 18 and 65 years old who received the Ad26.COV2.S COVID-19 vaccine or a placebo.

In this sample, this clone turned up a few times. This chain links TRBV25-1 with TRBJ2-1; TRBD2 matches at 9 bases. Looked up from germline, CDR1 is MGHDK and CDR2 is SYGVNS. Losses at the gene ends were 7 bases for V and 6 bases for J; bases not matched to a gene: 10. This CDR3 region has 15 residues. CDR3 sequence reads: CASKLGGRAFNEQFF. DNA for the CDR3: TGTGCCAGCAAACTGGGCGGGAGGGCCTTCAATGAGCAGTTCTTC.

CDR3 DNA: TGTGCCAGCAGCTTGGGGAAGGGGGGCTATGGCTACACCTTC. This sequence encodes CASSLGKGGYGYTF. This chain uses TRBV28 with TRBJ1-2; D might be TRBD1 (6 bases). The V end was cut by 6 bases, the J end by 4 bases, with 15 bases between. The V gene's germline CDR1 is MDHEN and CDR2 SYDVKM. The CDR3 consists of 14 residues.

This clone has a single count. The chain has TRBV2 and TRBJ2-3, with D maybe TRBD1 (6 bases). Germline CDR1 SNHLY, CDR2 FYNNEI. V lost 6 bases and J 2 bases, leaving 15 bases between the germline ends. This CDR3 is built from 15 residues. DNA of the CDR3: TGTGCCAGCAGACCCATGGACAGAAACACAGATACGCAGTATTTT. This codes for CASRPMDRNTDTQYF.

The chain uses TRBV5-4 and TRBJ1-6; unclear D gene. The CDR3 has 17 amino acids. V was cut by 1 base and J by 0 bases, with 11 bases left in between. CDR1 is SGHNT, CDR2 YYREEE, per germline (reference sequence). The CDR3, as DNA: TGTGCCAGCAGCTTGAATGAACCGAGCTCCTATAATTCACCCCTCCACTTT. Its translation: CASSLNEPSSYNSPLHF.

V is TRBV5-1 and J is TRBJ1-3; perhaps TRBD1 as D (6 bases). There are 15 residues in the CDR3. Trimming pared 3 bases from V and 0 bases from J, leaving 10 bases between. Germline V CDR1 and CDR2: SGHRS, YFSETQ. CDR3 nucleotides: TGCGCCAGCAGCTCGGACAGTTACTCTGGAAACACCATATATTTT. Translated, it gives CASSSDSYSGNTIYF.

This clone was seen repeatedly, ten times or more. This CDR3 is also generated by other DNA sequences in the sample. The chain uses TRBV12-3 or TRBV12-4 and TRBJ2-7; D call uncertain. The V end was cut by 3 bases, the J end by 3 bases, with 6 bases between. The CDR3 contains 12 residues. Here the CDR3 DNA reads TGTGCCAGCAGTTTGGTGTTCTACGAGCAGTACTTC. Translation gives CASSLVFYEQYF.

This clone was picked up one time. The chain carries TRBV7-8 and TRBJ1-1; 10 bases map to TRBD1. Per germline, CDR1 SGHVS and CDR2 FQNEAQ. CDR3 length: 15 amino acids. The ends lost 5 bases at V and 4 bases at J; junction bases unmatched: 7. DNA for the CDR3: TGTGCCAGCAGCGGCTGGGACAGGGGAGTCACTGAAGCTTTCTTT. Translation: CASSGWDRGVTEAFF. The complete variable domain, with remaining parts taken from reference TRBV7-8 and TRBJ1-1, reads GAGVSQSPRYKVAKRGQDVALRCDPISGHVSLFWYQQALGQGPEFLTYFQNEAQLDKSGLPSDRFFAERPEGSVSTLKIQRTQQEDSAVYLCASSGWDRGVTEAFFGQGTRLTVV.

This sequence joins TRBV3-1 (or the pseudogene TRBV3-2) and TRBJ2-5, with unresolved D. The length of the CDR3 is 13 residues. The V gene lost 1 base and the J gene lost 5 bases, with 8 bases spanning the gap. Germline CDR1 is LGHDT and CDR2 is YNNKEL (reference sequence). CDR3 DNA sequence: TGTGCCAGCAGCCAAGGCGCCCTCGAGACCCAGTACTTC. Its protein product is CASSQGALETQYF.

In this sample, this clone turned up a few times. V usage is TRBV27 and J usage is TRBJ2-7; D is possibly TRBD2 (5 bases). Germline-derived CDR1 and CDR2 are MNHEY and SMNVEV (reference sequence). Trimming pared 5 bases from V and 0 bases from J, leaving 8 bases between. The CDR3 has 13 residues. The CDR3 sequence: CASSSGSSYEQYF. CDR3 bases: TGTGCCAGCAGTAGCGGCAGCTCCTACGAGCAGTACTTC.

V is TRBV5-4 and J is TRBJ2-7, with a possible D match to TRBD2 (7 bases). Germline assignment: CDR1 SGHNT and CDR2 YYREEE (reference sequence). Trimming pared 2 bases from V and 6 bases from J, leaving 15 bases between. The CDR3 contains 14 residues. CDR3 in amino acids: CASSFGGLGIEQYF. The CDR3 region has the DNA TGTGCCAGCAGCTTCGGGGGGCTTGGGATCGAGCAGTACTTC.

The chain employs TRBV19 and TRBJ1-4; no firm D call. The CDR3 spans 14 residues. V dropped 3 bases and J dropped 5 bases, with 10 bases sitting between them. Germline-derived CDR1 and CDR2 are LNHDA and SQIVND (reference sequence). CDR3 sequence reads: CASSIYKGNEKLFF. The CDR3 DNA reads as TGTGCCAGTAGTATTTATAAAGGGAATGAAAAACTGTTTTTT.

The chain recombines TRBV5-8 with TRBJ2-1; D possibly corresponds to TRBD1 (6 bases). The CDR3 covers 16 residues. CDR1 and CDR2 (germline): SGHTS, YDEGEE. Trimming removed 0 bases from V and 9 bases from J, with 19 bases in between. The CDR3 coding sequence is TGTGCCAGCAGCTTGGCAGGGGCAGCCGGGGCCAGTGAGCAGTTCTTC. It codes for CASSLAGAAGASEQFF.

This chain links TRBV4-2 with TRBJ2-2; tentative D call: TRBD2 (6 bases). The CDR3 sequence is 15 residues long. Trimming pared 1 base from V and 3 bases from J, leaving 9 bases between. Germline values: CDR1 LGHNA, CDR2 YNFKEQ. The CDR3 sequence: CASSQGEDYTGELFF. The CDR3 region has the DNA TGTGCCAGCAGCCAAGGGGAGGATTACACCGGGGAGCTGTTTTTT.

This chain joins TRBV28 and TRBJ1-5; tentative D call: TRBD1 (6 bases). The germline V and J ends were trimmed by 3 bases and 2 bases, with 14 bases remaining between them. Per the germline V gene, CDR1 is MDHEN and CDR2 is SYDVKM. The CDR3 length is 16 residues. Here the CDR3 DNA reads TGTGCCAGCAGTTTCAGGGGTGGGGTTGGCAATCAGCCCCAGCATTTT. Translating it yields CASSFRGGVGNQPQHF.

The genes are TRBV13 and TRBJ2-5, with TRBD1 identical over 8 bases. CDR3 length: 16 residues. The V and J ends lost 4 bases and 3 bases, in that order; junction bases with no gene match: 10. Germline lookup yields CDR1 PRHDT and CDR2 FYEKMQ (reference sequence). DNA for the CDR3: TGTGCCAGCAGCTCCCTCCGGACAGGGTCCGAAGAGACCCAGTACTTC. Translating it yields CASSSLRTGSEETQYF.

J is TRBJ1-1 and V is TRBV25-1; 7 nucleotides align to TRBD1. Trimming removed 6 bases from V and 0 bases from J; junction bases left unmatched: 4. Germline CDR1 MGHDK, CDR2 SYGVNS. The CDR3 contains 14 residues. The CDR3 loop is CASRQGGLNTEAFF. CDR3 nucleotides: TGTGCCAGCAGGCAGGGGGGGTTGAACACTGAAGCTTTCTTT.